This T cell receptor beta chain was found in a study of blood T cell repertoires in COVID-19. As for the study in general: PBMCs, B-cell-depleted T cells, or T cells provided the cDNA or gDNA that made up the material.

Profiled with immunoSEQ multiplex PCR; TCRdb holds only in-frame clones, not every one. The table has about 260,000 clones, 80% to 85% seen once; the top ten hold more than 1.5%. The CDR3 runs 16 residues. CDR1 and CDR2 (germline): MGHDK, SYGVNS. Unmatched junction bases numbered 13, after V lost 3 bases and J lost 6 bases. The sequencing input was peripheral blood. V usage is TRBV25-1 and J usage is TRBJ1-2; TRBD1 aligns across 7 bases. The TCR comes from a woman in her thirties or forties who had recovered from COVID-19. The CDR3 coding sequence is TGTGCCAGCAGTGAGACAGGGACGATTCCTATGGATGGCTACACCTTC. Translating it yields CASSETGTIPMDGYTF.